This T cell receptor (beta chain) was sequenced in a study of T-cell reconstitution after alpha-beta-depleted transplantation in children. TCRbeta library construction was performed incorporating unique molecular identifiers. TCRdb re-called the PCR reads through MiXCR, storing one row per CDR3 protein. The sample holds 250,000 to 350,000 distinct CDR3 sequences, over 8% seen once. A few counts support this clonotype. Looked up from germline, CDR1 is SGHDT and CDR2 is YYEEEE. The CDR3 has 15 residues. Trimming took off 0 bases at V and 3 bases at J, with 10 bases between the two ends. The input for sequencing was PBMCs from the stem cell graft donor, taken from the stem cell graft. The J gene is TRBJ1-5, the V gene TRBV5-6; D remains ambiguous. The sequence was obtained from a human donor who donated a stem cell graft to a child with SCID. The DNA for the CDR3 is TGTGCCAGCAGCTTGGCCGGACTAGACAATCAGCCCCAGCATTTT. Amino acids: CASSLAGLDNQPQHF.